Below, 25 T cell receptor beta chains from the same sample are listed, as sequenced in a study of control samples from healthy donors and cancer patients. TCRdb's copy holds only in-frame clones and misses some; the assay was immunoSEQ multiplex PCR. The table has some 130,000 clones, roughly 90% seen once. The material sequenced was blood. The receptors originated from a man aged 25-45 years in good health.

The chain carries TRBV3-1 (or the pseudogene TRBV3-2) and TRBJ2-1; 9 bases fit TRBD2. Germline V CDR1 and CDR2: LGHDT, YNNKEL (reference sequence). Trimming cost V 0 bases and J 7 bases; bases outside gene matches: 7. The CDR3 is made up of 16 amino acids. Here the CDR3 DNA reads TGTGCCAGCAGCCAAGATGAAGCGGGAGGATTGAATGAGCAGTTCTTC. Residues: CASSQDEAGGLNEQFF.

The chain carries TRBV9 and TRBJ2-1; 11 positions agree with TRBD2. With 0 bases clipped from V and 1 base from J, the junction kept 3 bases outside the gene matches. The germline V gene encodes CDR1 SGDLS and CDR2 YYNGEE. The CDR3 loop spans 17 amino acids. The CDR3 is CASSVGTSGRSYNEQFF. CDR3 nucleotide sequence: TGTGCCAGCAGCGTAGGGACTAGCGGGCGATCCTACAATGAGCAGTTCTTC.

This clone has a single count. The V call is TRBV9, the J call TRBJ2-1; D may be TRBD1 or TRBD2 (6 bases each). This CDR3 has 15 residues. Germline CDR1 SGDLS, CDR2 YYNGEE. Between the trimmed V and J ends, which lost 0 bases and 3 bases, there was a span of 10 bases. DNA for the CDR3: TGTGCCAGCAGCGTAGAGGGGGGAGACTACAATGAGCAGTTCTTC. This gives the protein CASSVEGGDYNEQFF.

V usage is TRBV7-2 and J usage is TRBJ2-5; D call uncertain. CDR1 and CDR2 from the germline V gene are SGHTA and FQGNSA. With 5 bases removed from V and 5 bases from J, the gap between germline ends came to 21 bases. This CDR3 region has 16 residues. DNA for the CDR3: TGTGCCAGCAGCGCTCGGCCTCCTAGTGTCGTGGAGACCCAGTACTTC. Protein sequence: CASSARPPSVVETQYF. The full variable domain, rest sourced from reference TRBV7-2 and TRBJ2-5, is GAGVSQSPSNKVTEKGKDVELRCDPISGHTALYWYRQSLGQGLEFLIYFQGNSAPDKSGLPSDRFSAERTGGSVSTLTIQRTQQEDSAVYLCASSARPPSVVETQYFGPGTRLLVL.

The chain has TRBV3-1 (or the pseudogene TRBV3-2) and TRBJ1-3; D call uncertain. The CDR3 loop spans 13 amino acids. Germline assignment: CDR1 LGHDT and CDR2 YNNKEL (reference sequence). The germline V and J ends were trimmed by 4 bases and 4 bases, with 8 bases remaining between them. For the CDR3, the DNA is TGTGCCAGCAGCCCAAATCTGGGAAACACCATATATTTT. Encoded protein: CASSPNLGNTIYF.

The chain couples TRBV28 to TRBJ1-1; a weak D match, TRBD1 (5 bases). Trimming took off 6 bases at V and 1 base at J, with 12 bases between the two ends. Germline CDR1 reads MDHEN; CDR2 reads SYDVKM. This CDR3 comprises 14 residues. CDR3 region: CASSLRQPNTEAFF. The CDR3 bases are TGTGCCAGCAGCCTCCGACAGCCGAACACTGAAGCTTTCTTT.

The DNA for the CDR3 is TGTGCCAGCAGTCCGGCGGAAGACTATGGCTACACCTTC. This encodes CASSPAEDYGYTF. The chain couples TRBV6-6 to TRBJ1-2; D is undetermined. Germline lookup yields CDR1 MNHNY and CDR2 SVGAGI (reference sequence). V dropped 5 bases and J dropped 3 bases, with 10 bases sitting between them. This CDR3 is 13 amino acids long.

This chain connects TRBV2 to TRBJ2-1, with 10 positions matching TRBD2. Trimming cost V 0 bases and J 7 bases; bases outside gene matches: 3. The V gene's germline CDR1 is SNHLY and CDR2 FYNNEI. This CDR3 has 15 amino acids. CDR3 DNA sequence: TGTGCCAGCAGTGAAGCTAGCGGGAGGTTTAATGAGCAGTTCTTC. Protein product: CASSEASGRFNEQFF.

CDR3 protein: CAWSADSISYGYTF. The CDR3 DNA sequence: TGTGCCTGGAGTGCGGACAGTATCTCCTATGGCTACACCTTC. This rearrangement joins TRBV30 to TRBJ1-2; D might be TRBD1 (6 bases). V was pared by 1 base and J by 4 bases, with 13 bases between. Germline CDR1 and CDR2: GTSNPN and SVGIG (reference sequence). The CDR3 covers 14 residues. Full variable domain (remainder filled in from reference TRBV30 and TRBJ1-2): SQTIHQWPATLVQPVGSPLSLECTVEGTSNPNLYWYRQAAGRGLQLLFYSVGIGQISSEVPQNLSASRPQDRQFILSSKKLLLSDSGFYLCAWSADSISYGYTFGSGTRLTVV.

V gene TRBV7-2 combines with J gene TRBJ1-2; D is uncertain. Trimming removed 2 bases from V and 3 bases from J, with 10 bases in between. CDR1 SGHTA and CDR2 FQGNSA come from the germline V gene. The CDR3 extends over 14 amino acids. Here the CDR3 reads CASSLSRGHYGYTF. Written as DNA, the CDR3 is TGTGCCAGCAGCTTATCACGGGGTCACTATGGCTACACCTTC. Looking up the rest from reference TRBV7-2 and TRBJ1-2 gives the full variable domain: GAGVSQSPSNKVTEKGKDVELRCDPISGHTALYWYRQSLGQGLEFLIYFQGNSAPDKSGLPSDRFSAERTGGSVSTLTIQRTQQEDSAVYLCASSLSRGHYGYTFGSGTRLTVV.

The V and J genes are TRBV5-4 and TRBJ1-4, with a weak D call TRBD1 (5 bases). Germline V gene data show CDR1 as SGHNT and CDR2 as YYREEE (reference sequence). This CDR3 region has 14 residues. Trimming cost V 3 bases and J 5 bases, with 11 bases left between them. CDR3: CASSSKAGNEKLFF. CDR3 DNA sequence: TGTGCCAGCAGCTCCAAAGCAGGGAATGAAAAACTGTTTTTT.

A note on this clone: Other DNA sequences in this specimen translate into the identical CDR3. CDR3 loop: CASRPTGTVNTEAFF. In DNA form, the CDR3 reads TGTGCCAGTAGGCCCACCGGGACAGTGAACACTGAAGCTTTCTTT. J is TRBJ1-1 and V is TRBV19; 7 bases map to TRBD1. Germline CDR1 reads LNHDA; CDR2 reads SQIVND (reference sequence). After removal of 6 bases from V and 0 bases from J, the junction contained 7 bases not matched to a gene. The length of the CDR3 is 15 residues.

The CDR3: CASGSWADYNEQFF. As DNA, the CDR3 is TGTGCCAGCGGAAGCTGGGCCGACTACAATGAGCAGTTCTTC. The chain recombines TRBV7-9 with TRBJ2-1; D unresolved. The CDR3 has 14 amino acids. V lost 8 bases and J 3 bases, leaving 14 bases between the germline ends. Germline V CDR1 and CDR2: SEHNR, FQNEAQ (reference sequence).

The V gene is TRBV18, the J gene TRBJ1-5; weak D call: TRBD1 (6 bases). The CDR3 spans 16 residues. CDR1 KGHSH and CDR2 LQKENI come from the germline V gene. Trimming took 4 bases from V and 2 from J, leaving 15 bases between them. CDR3 nucleotides: TGTGCCAGCTCACACGACAAGGAGGGGGGCAATCAGCCCCAGCATTTT. It encodes CASSHDKEGGNQPQHF.

The chain joins TRBV30 to TRBJ2-2; 11 bases fit TRBD2. Trimming at V came to 2 bases and at J to 0 bases, leaving 14 bases not matched to a gene. The CDR3 spans 20 residues. CDR1 is GTSNPN, CDR2 SVGIG, per germline (reference sequence). Here the CDR3 reads CAWSIASGRTPYANTGELFF. The CDR3 DNA follows: TGTGCCTGGAGTATCGCTAGCGGGAGGACCCCGTACGCGAACACCGGGGAGCTGTTTTTT.

The V gene is TRBV19, the J gene TRBJ1-1, with a tentative D call TRBD1 (6 bases). This CDR3 has 13 residues. Germline V gives CDR1 LNHDA, CDR2 SQIVND (reference sequence). Trimming stripped 6 bases from V and 0 bases from J, with 8 bases between. CDR3 region: CASSGQMNTEAFF. For the CDR3, the DNA is TGTGCCAGTAGCGGACAGATGAACACTGAAGCTTTCTTT.

This clone was detected only once. This sequence joins TRBV4-3 and TRBJ2-7; 10 bases fit TRBD1. This CDR3 is built from 16 residues. Germline V gene data show CDR1 as LGHNA and CDR2 as YSLEER. V lost 4 bases and J lost 5; bases outside the gene matches: 11. The DNA for the CDR3 is TGCGCCAGCAGCCCCTACGCGGGACAGGGGACAAACGAGCAGTACTTC. It encodes CASSPYAGQGTNEQYF.

V gene TRBV7-8 combines with J gene TRBJ2-5; 7 bases agree with TRBD2. This CDR3 contains 16 residues. From germline, CDR1 is SGHVS and CDR2 FQNEAQ. J gave up 5 bases and V 5 bases, and 14 bases lay outside the gene matches. CDR3 nucleotides: TGTGCCAGCAGCCTCGTTCTTGGGGGAGCGGGGGAGACCCAGTACTTC. It translates to CASSLVLGGAGETQYF.

J is TRBJ2-5 and V is TRBV9; 10 bases map to TRBD2. The J segment lost 4 bases and the V segment lost 5 bases, leaving 5 bases of the junction unmatched. Germline V lookup: CDR1 SGDLS, CDR2 YYNGEE. The CDR3 consists of 14 residues. This CDR3 reads CASSASGSTETQYF. CDR3 DNA: TGTGCCAGCAGTGCTAGCGGGAGTACAGAGACCCAGTACTTC. Combining the CDR3 with reference TRBV9 and TRBJ2-5 gives the whole variable domain DSGVTQTPKHLITATGQRVTLRCSPRSGDLSVYWYQQSLDQGLQFLIQYYNGEERAKGNILERFSAQQFPDLHSELNLSSLELGDSALYFCASSASGSTETQYFGPGTRLLVL.

With respect to this clone: Germline and junction disagree at one end, which may indicate a read error. This chain joins TRBV19 and TRBJ1-1, with D possibly matching TRBD1 (5 bases). The V gene's germline CDR1 is LNHDA and CDR2 SQIVND (reference sequence). This CDR3 has 13 residues. The CDR3 coding sequence is TGTGCCAGTAGCATAGGGGAGGGAAGGGAAGCTTTCTTT. Translated, it gives CASSIGEGREAFF. The whole variable domain, remainder taken from reference TRBV19 and TRBJ1-1, is DGGITQSPKYLFRKEGQNVTLSCEQNLNHDAMYWYRQDPGQGLRLIYYSQIVNDFQKGDIAEGYSVSREKKESFPLTVTSAQKNPTAFYLCASSIGEGREAFFGQGTRLTVV.

This chain links TRBV5-1 with TRBJ1-2, with 8 bases lining up with TRBD1. Per germline, CDR1 SGHRS and CDR2 YFSETQ. CDR3 length: 17 amino acids. The junction had 12 bases not matched to a gene; V was cut back by 4 bases and J by 1 base. CDR3 sequence: CASSPQGGTSGNYGYTF. CDR3 bases: TGCGCCAGCAGCCCACAGGGGGGCACATCCGGTAACTATGGCTACACCTTC. The whole variable domain, remainder taken from reference TRBV5-1 and TRBJ1-2, is KAGVTQTPRYLIKTRGQQVTLSCSPISGHRSVSWYQQTPGQGLQFLFEYFSETQRNKGNFPGRFSGRQFSNSRSEMNVSTLELGDSALYLCASSPQGGTSGNYGYTFGSGTRLTVV.

Note on this clone: Other DNA sequences of this sample code for an identical CDR3. V gene TRBV5-4 combines with J gene TRBJ2-1; the match to TRBD2 covers 11 bases. Per the germline V gene, CDR1 is SGHNT and CDR2 is YYREEE (reference sequence). The CDR3 is 15 residues long. The V gene end was trimmed by 3 bases and the J gene end by 3 bases; junction bases not matched to a gene: 2. The chain's CDR3 is CASSSGLADYNEQFF. DNA of the CDR3: TGTGCCAGCAGCTCGGGACTAGCGGACTACAATGAGCAGTTCTTC.

Only a few counts were recorded for this clone. This sequence joins TRBV2 and TRBJ1-2; D unresolved. The germline CDR1 and CDR2 sequences are SNHLY and FYNNEI. Deletions cut 6 bases from V and 4 bases from J, with 18 bases between. This CDR3 region has 15 residues. In DNA, the CDR3 is TGTGCCAGCAGGCGACGGTCTGGGGATTTCTATGGCTACACCTTC. This translates into CASRRRSGDFYGYTF.

The chain uses TRBV2 and TRBJ1-1; TRBD1 matches at 8 bases. CDR3 length: 12 residues. CDR1 SNHLY and CDR2 FYNNEI come from the germline V gene. This CDR3 is CASGKDREEAFF. The CDR3 DNA is TGTGCTAGCGGAAAGGACAGGGAGGAAGCTTTCTTT.

The chain carries TRBV28 and TRBJ1-2; D perhaps matches TRBD1 (5 bases). Germline V gives CDR1 MDHEN, CDR2 SYDVKM. CDR3 size: 13 residues. V lost 3 bases and J 7 bases, leaving 12 bases between the germline ends. The CDR3 here is CASSFQQGGGYTF. The DNA of the CDR3 is TGTGCCAGCAGTTTCCAGCAGGGAGGTGGCTACACCTTC.